These 32 T cell receptor beta chains came from one sample sequenced in a study of T cells in Graves' hyperthyroidism and ophthalmopathy. There were TCR beta CDR3 regions amplified from RNA transcripts. Initially, a first-round RT-PCR of the TCR CDR3 employed the HTBI primer set. Using its own MiXCR run on the multiplex PCR reads, TCRdb lists one record per CDR3 protein. The table has about 280,000 distinct CDR3 sequences, around a quarter seen once. What was sequenced was blood. The receptors shown here come from a man aged 40-49 years with Graves' hyperthyroidism that later progressed to Graves' ophthalmopathy.

There are many counts of this clonotype. V gene TRBV18 combines with J gene TRBJ2-7; a possible D gene is TRBD2 (6 bases). Germline CDR1 reads KGHSH; CDR2 reads LQKENI. The CDR3 runs 15 residues. The germline V and J ends were trimmed by 5 bases and 6 bases, with 20 bases remaining between them. CDR3 sequence: CASSSVGGALPEQYF. The CDR3 coding sequence is TGTGCCAGCTCATCGGTGGGCGGGGCCCTGCCCGAGCAGTACTTC. Drawing the rest from reference TRBV18 and TRBJ2-7, the complete variable domain is NAGVMQNPRHLVRRRGQEARLRCSPMKGHSHVYWYRQLPEEGLKFMVYLQKENIIDESGMPKERFSAEFPKEGPSILRIQQVVRGDSAAYFCASSSVGGALPEQYFGPGTRLTVT.

This clonotype was detected many times. The CDR3 loop is CSVGRQGVEAFF. CDR3 nucleotide sequence: TGCAGCGTTGGGCGGCAGGGAGTTGAAGCTTTCTTT. J is TRBJ1-1 and V is TRBV29-1; D is perhaps TRBD1 (5 bases). V was cut by 4 bases and J by 7 bases, with 13 bases left in between. Germline V lookup: CDR1 SQVTM, CDR2 ANQGSEA. The CDR3 is 12 amino acids. Full variable domain (rest looked up from reference TRBV29-1 and TRBJ1-1): SAVISQKPSRDICQRGTSLTIQCQVDSQVTMMFWYRQQPGQSLTLIATANQGSEATYESGFVIDKFPISRPNLTFSTLTVSNMSPEDSSIYLCSVGRQGVEAFFGQGTRLTVV.

The V and J genes are TRBV7-8 and TRBJ2-7; 7 bases align to TRBD2. Losses at the gene ends were 3 bases for V and 2 bases for J; bases not matched to a gene: 7. Germline CDR1 SGHVS, CDR2 FQNEAQ. The CDR3 has 15 residues. CDR3 bases: TGTGCCAGCAGCTTTTGGGGGGGTACCCCCTACGAGCAGTACTTC. It encodes CASSFWGGTPYEQYF.

The chain carries TRBV5-1 and TRBJ2-5; D remains unclear. Per the germline V gene, CDR1 is SGHRS and CDR2 is YFSETQ. The V end lost 0 bases, the J end lost 0 bases, and 9 bases lay between the germline ends. The CDR3 contains 15 residues. The CDR3 is CASSLAKMYQETQYF. The CDR3 DNA sequence: TGCGCCAGCAGCTTGGCCAAGATGTACCAAGAGACCCAGTACTTC.

As to this clonotype: This may stem from a read error, because a much larger clone lies one nucleotide away. This sequence joins TRBV5-6 and TRBJ2-7, with D possibly matching TRBD2 (5 bases). The V gene's germline CDR1 is SGHDT and CDR2 YYEEEE. Trimming shortened V by 3 bases and J by 7 bases, and 17 bases separated the two germline ends. CDR3 size: 14 residues. The CDR3 sequence is CASSWRLSAREQYF. The CDR3 region has the DNA TGTGCCAGCAGCTGGAGACTATCCGCTCGGGAGCAGTACTTC.

The table lists this clonotype with many counts. The rearrangement joins TRBV11-1 to TRBJ2-1; 9 bases match TRBD2. The junction had 9 bases not matched to a gene; V was cut back by 4 bases and J by 2 bases. The length of the CDR3 is 17 residues. Germline V gene lookup returns CDR1 SGHAT and CDR2 FQDESV (reference sequence). CDR3 nucleotides: TGTGCCAGCAGCTCTCTACAAGCGGGAGGACCCTACAATGAGCAGTTCTTC. This codes for CASSSLQAGGPYNEQFF.

This clonotype was detected ten times or more. The chain couples TRBV19 to TRBJ1-5, with D unresolved. Trimming left V 6 bases short and J 0 bases short, with 12 bases between. This CDR3 has 15 amino acids. Germline V gene lookup returns CDR1 LNHDA and CDR2 SQIVND (reference sequence). The CDR3 bases are TGTGCCAGTAGCCCGACACCGTATAGCAATCAGCCCCAGCATTTT. Translating gives CASSPTPYSNQPQHF.

This clonotype was detected many times. This chain links TRBV5-1 with TRBJ2-3; D ambiguous. The CDR3 spans 15 residues. V shed 4 bases and J shed 1 base, with 13 bases lying between them. The germline V gene has CDR1 SGHRS and CDR2 YFSETQ. This CDR3 reads CASSPSRGGTDTQYF. Here the CDR3 DNA reads TGCGCCAGCAGCCCCTCCCGCGGCGGCACAGATACGCAGTATTTT.

This clonotype was observed at least ten times. This chain uses TRBV29-1 with TRBJ2-7, with 8 nucleotides matching TRBD1. The CDR3 extends over 14 amino acids. V dropped 2 bases and J dropped 6; count of bases not matched to a gene: 9. Germline values: CDR1 SQVTM, CDR2 ANQGSEA. The CDR3 here is CSVETWTGQGEQYF. In DNA form, the CDR3 reads TGCAGCGTTGAAACCTGGACAGGGCAGGGCGAGCAGTACTTC.

This clonotype was counted at least ten times. Compared with germline, one end of the junction differs, possibly owing to a read error. The gene calls are TRBV2 and TRBJ2-3; D is unclear. Per the germline V gene, CDR1 is SNHLY and CDR2 is FYNNEI. The CDR3 consists of 9 residues. The CDR3, as DNA: TGTGCCAGCAACCCGGGCCGGGATTTT. Its translation: CASNPGRDF. Full variable domain (remainder filled in from reference TRBV2 and TRBJ2-3): EPEVTQTPSHQVTQMGQEVILRCVPISNHLYFYWYRQILGQKVEFLVSFYNNEISEKSEIFDDQFSVERPDGSNFTLKIRSTKLEDSAMYFCASNPGRDFGPGTRLTVL.

V and J are TRBV6-5 and TRBJ2-7; unclear D gene. Germline V lookup: CDR1 MNHEY, CDR2 SVGAGI. CDR3 length: 14 residues. V lost 2 bases, J lost 5 bases, and 13 bases lay in between. In DNA, the CDR3 is TGTGCCAGCAGTTACCTCGGATCGTCCGACGAGCAGTACTTC. Its protein product is CASSYLGSSDEQYF.

At least ten counts were recorded for this clonotype. Without the conserved terminal phenylalanine or tryptophan, this CDR3 likely stems from a read error. The chain uses TRBV28 and TRBJ2-7; D gene uncertain. This CDR3 region has 12 residues. V dropped 5 bases and J dropped 5 bases, with 10 bases sitting between them. Germline lookup yields CDR1 MDHEN and CDR2 SYDVKM. CDR3 sequence: CASSVGVNEQYL. DNA of the CDR3: TGTGCCAGCAGTGTAGGTGTGAACGAGCAGTACCTC.

The sample holds many counts of this clonotype. The CDR3: CASSFQTRGGELFF. CDR3 nucleotide sequence: TGTGCCAGCAGTTTCCAAACGAGGGGCGGGGAGCTGTTTTTT. The gene calls are TRBV12-3 or TRBV12-4 and TRBJ2-2, with D perhaps matching TRBD1 or TRBD2 (5 bases each). The CDR3 contains 14 residues. V was cut by 3 bases and J by 7 bases, with 12 bases left in between.

The rearrangement uses TRBV19 and TRBJ2-6, with D tentatively TRBD1 or TRBD2 (7 bases each). Trimming took 10 bases from V and 1 from J, leaving 14 bases between them. CDR1 is LNHDA and CDR2 is SQIVND in the germline V gene (reference sequence). This CDR3 is built from 15 residues. The CDR3 coding sequence is TGTGCCATCTCCAGGGGGGGGTCTGGGGCCAACGTCCTGACTTTC. It specifies CAISRGGSGANVLTF.

This clonotype has ten or more counts. The chain employs TRBV3-1 and TRBJ2-7; TRBD2 aligns across 15 bases. CDR1 is LGHDT and CDR2 is YNNKEL in the germline V gene (reference sequence). V was clipped by 1 base and J by 4 bases; unmatched bases: 8. This CDR3 spans 18 amino acids. The DNA of the CDR3 is TGTGCCAGCAGCCAAGTTTGGACTAGCGGGAGGGCTGGGTACGAGCAGTACTTC. Encoded protein: CASSQVWTSGRAGYEQYF.

This clonotype was seen at least ten times. The rearrangement links TRBV6-5 to TRBJ2-2; 8 bases line up with TRBD2. The CDR3 covers 16 residues. Trimming at V came to 6 bases and at J to 4 bases, leaving 10 bases not matched to a gene. Germline assignment: CDR1 MNHEY and CDR2 SVGAGI. CDR3 protein: CASSVRGGGGTGELFF. For the CDR3, the DNA is TGTGCCAGCAGCGTACGGGGGGGCGGTGGCACCGGGGAGCTGTTTTTT.

Many counts were recorded for this clonotype. The CDR3 sequence is CASSPGETQYF. DNA for the CDR3: TGTGCCAGCAGTCCTGGGGAGACCCAGTACTTC. The chain recombines TRBV18 with TRBJ2-5, with D unclear. The CDR3 covers 11 residues. Germline CDR1 reads KGHSH; CDR2 reads LQKENI. Trimming left V 8 bases short and J 5 bases short, with 9 bases between.

This clonotype was recorded at least ten times. The chain recombines TRBV11-1 with TRBJ2-5; the D gene is possibly TRBD2 (5 bases). There are 13 residues in the CDR3. V was cut by 7 bases and J by 1 base, with 10 bases left in between. Germline CDR1 and CDR2: SGHAT and FQDESV (reference sequence). CDR3 nucleotides: TGTGCCAGCACCTTTCTAGCCCAAGAGACCCAGTACTTC. It encodes CASTFLAQETQYF.

This clonotype was recorded many times. The V and J genes are TRBV20-1 and TRBJ2-7, with 9 positions matching TRBD2. After removal of 4 bases from V and 5 bases from J, the junction contained 6 bases not matched to a gene. The germline CDR1 and CDR2 sequences are DFQATT and SNEGSKA (reference sequence). The CDR3 has 13 residues. CDR3 DNA: TGCAGTGCTAAAAGCGGGAGGATCCACGAGCAGTACTTC. This sequence encodes CSAKSGRIHEQYF.

This clonotype was detected ten times or more. J is TRBJ2-7 and V is TRBV7-3; no definite D call. This CDR3 region has 12 residues. Germline CDR1 and CDR2: SGHTA and FQGTGA. V was trimmed by 4 bases and J by 7 bases, leaving 11 bases between them. CDR3 sequence (DNA): TGTGCCAGCAGCTCGTCCAGCCGTGAGCAGTACTTC. Residues: CASSSSSREQYF.

This clonotype was picked up many times. The chain has TRBV6-1 and TRBJ2-5; TRBD2 agrees at 11 bases. The V and J ends lost 6 bases and 3 bases, in that order; junction bases with no gene match: 3. Germline CDR1 is MNHNS and CDR2 is SASEGT. The CDR3 has 14 residues. The CDR3 is CASRGTSGKETQYF. The CDR3, as DNA: TGTGCCAGCAGAGGGACTAGCGGAAAAGAGACCCAGTACTTC.

This chain uses TRBV28 with TRBJ1-2; tentatively, D is TRBD1 (5 bases). Germline values: CDR1 MDHEN, CDR2 SYDVKM. The germline V and J ends were trimmed by 10 bases and 4 bases, with 13 bases remaining between them. The CDR3 runs 12 residues. Written as DNA, the CDR3 is TGTGCCATCGACGACAGTCTCTATGGCTACACCTTC. Amino acid sequence: CAIDDSLYGYTF.

This clonotype was seen many times. This chain connects TRBV29-1 to TRBJ1-5; no firm D call. The CDR3 is 13 amino acids. Trimming took off 7 bases at V and 0 bases at J, with 10 bases between the two ends. Germline V gene lookup returns CDR1 SQVTM and CDR2 ANQGSEA. The CDR3 DNA is TGCAGCGCTCAGGCCTATAGCAATCAGCCCCAGCATTTT. This translates into CSAQAYSNQPQHF.

This clonotype was seen repeatedly, ten times or more. The chain is built from TRBV30 and TRBJ1-5; no definite D call. Trimming removed 0 bases from V and 5 bases from J, with 14 bases in between. This CDR3 region has 15 residues. Germline V gene sequence: CDR1 GTSNPN, CDR2 SVGIG (reference sequence). This CDR3 is CAWSVRGSWDQPQHF. The CDR3 region has the DNA TGTGCCTGGAGTGTCAGAGGGAGCTGGGATCAGCCCCAGCATTTT.

This clonotype occurred many times. The chain couples TRBV11-2 to TRBJ1-2; unclear D gene. V gave up 8 bases and J gave up 2 bases, with 9 bases separating them. This CDR3 comprises 12 residues. Germline lookup yields CDR1 SGHAT and CDR2 FQNNGV. The CDR3 loop is CASSAENYGYTF. The CDR3 DNA reads as TGTGCCAGCTCCGCCGAGAACTATGGCTACACCTTC.

This clonotype was seen at least ten times. The gene calls are TRBV20-1 and TRBJ2-7; 8 nucleotides line up with TRBD1. V lost 5 bases and J lost 9; bases outside the gene matches: 15. This CDR3 has 14 residues. Per the germline V gene, CDR1 is DFQATT and CDR2 is SNEGSKA (reference sequence). The CDR3: CSAGGTGEVVRQYF. Written as DNA, the CDR3 is TGCAGTGCTGGGGGGACAGGTGAGGTGGTGAGGCAGTACTTC.

The J gene is TRBJ2-2, the V gene TRBV12-3 or TRBV12-4; D may be TRBD1 or TRBD2 (5 bases each). Trimming took off 5 bases at V and 9 bases at J, with 7 bases between the two ends. The length of the CDR3 is 11 residues. CDR3 in DNA: TGTGCCAGCAGTCGGGACCGGGAGCTGTTTTTT. It yields the protein CASSRDRELFF.

This clonotype was seen repeatedly, ten times or more. J is TRBJ1-1 and V is TRBV10-3, with D possibly TRBD1 on 5 matching bases. CDR3 length: 13 residues. Trimming shortened V by 4 bases and J by 1 base, and 7 bases separated the two germline ends. Looked up from germline, CDR1 is ENHRY and CDR2 is SYGVKD. In DNA, the CDR3 is TGTGCCATCAGTGGCAGGGCGAACACTGAAGCTTTCTTT. Amino acid sequence: CAISGRANTEAFF.

At least ten counts were recorded for this clonotype. This sequence joins TRBV14 and TRBJ2-7; tentative D call: TRBD1 (5 bases). The CDR3 length is 14 residues. Trimming left V 5 bases short and J 3 bases short, with 14 bases between. CDR1 SGHDN and CDR2 FVKESK come from the germline V gene. CDR3 sequence: CASSTARELYEQYF. CDR3 DNA sequence: TGTGCCAGCAGCACGGCCAGGGAACTCTACGAGCAGTACTTC.

This chain joins TRBV12-3 or TRBV12-4 and TRBJ2-7; D unclear. Between the trimmed V and J ends, which lost 3 bases and 0 bases, there was a span of 6 bases. The CDR3 extends over 13 amino acids. DNA of the CDR3: TGTGCCAGCAGTTTTGCCCTCTCCTACGAGCAGTACTTC. This sequence encodes CASSFALSYEQYF.

This clonotype was observed many times. V and J are TRBV20-1 and TRBJ2-7, with 9 bases lining up with TRBD2. J gave up 7 bases and V 3 bases, and 7 bases lay outside the gene matches. The CDR3 loop spans 13 amino acids. CDR1 and CDR2 from the germline V gene are DFQATT and SNEGSKA (reference sequence). The DNA of the CDR3 is TGCAGTGCTAGGGTAGCGGGAGTAGGTGAGCAGTACTTC. Translated, it gives CSARVAGVGEQYF.

This clonotype was detected many times. The chain carries TRBV4-1 and TRBJ2-2, with D unclear. Looked up from germline, CDR1 is MGHRA and CDR2 is YSYEKL. The CDR3 loop spans 14 amino acids. The germline V and J ends were trimmed by 4 bases and 5 bases, with 11 bases remaining between them. The CDR3 coding sequence is TGCGCCAGCAGCCGCGTAGGGTCGACCGGGGAGCTGTTTTTT. Protein product: CASSRVGSTGELFF.